A selection of T cell receptor beta chains follows, all from one sample in a study of blood T cell repertoires in COVID-19. The protocol was immunoSEQ multiplex PCR, while the TCRdb copy is restricted to in-frame clones and leaves out a portion. The sample contains approximately 90,000 clones, roughly 88% of which appear only once. Material: peripheral blood. The receptors come from a woman of 80 years or more with active or convalescent COVID-19. The CDR3 runs from the conserved cysteine through the conserved F or W. Each record gives: CDR3 length, clone size, J gene, D gene, V gene, CDR3 protein, CDR3 DNA. The D gene is left open where the match is weak. Some rows have no size entry. The others give once, few or many, or a class for an expanded clone.

15 | NA | TRBJ2-7 | NA | TRBV3-1/TRBV3-2 | CASSQGTRSSYEQYF | TGTGCCAGCAGCCAAGGTACGAGATCGTCCTACGAGCAGTACTTC
16 | NA | TRBJ2-5 | TRBD2 | TRBV7-7 | CASSPRTSGTRETQYF | TGTGCTAGCAGCCCGCGGACTAGCGGGACCCGAGAGACCCAGTACTTC
16 | NA | TRBJ2-2 | NA | TRBV21-1 | CASSNSRGSRTGELFF | TGTGCCAGCAGCAACTCTCGGGGGAGCAGGACCGGGGAGCTGTTTTTT
14 | NA | TRBJ2-1 | NA | TRBV18 | CASSPALAYNEQFF | TGTGCCAGCTCACCAGCGCTAGCTTACAATGAGCAGTTCTTC
16 | NA | TRBJ1-2 | TRBD1 | TRBV28 | CASSPTGADRGRGYTF | TGTGCCAGCAGTCCTACGGGCGCGGACAGGGGGCGCGGCTACACCTTC
14 | NA | TRBJ2-7 | NA | TRBV19 | CASSYDRGSYEQYF | TGTGCCAGTAGTTACGATCGGGGATCCTACGAGCAGTACTTC
14 | NA | TRBJ2-1 | NA | TRBV28 | CASRSHTSYNEQFF | TGTGCCAGCAGGAGTCATACCTCCTACAATGAGCAGTTCTTC
18 | once | TRBJ2-2 | TRBD2 | TRBV6-2/TRBV6-3 | CASSYPSKREGDTGELFF | TGTGCCAGCAGTTACCCCAGTAAGCGGGAGGGCGACACCGGGGAGCTGTTTTTT
11 | NA | TRBJ1-2 | NA | TRBV10-3 | CASGRNYGYTF | TGTGCCTCCGGTCGGAACTATGGCTACACCTTC
14 | NA | TRBJ1-4 | NA | TRBV7-2 | CASSLGTDNEKLFF | TGTGCCAGCAGCTTAGGGACAGACAATGAAAAACTGTTTTTT
15 | NA | TRBJ1-5 | NA | TRBV4-3 | CASSQDRSRYWPQHF | TGCGCCAGCAGCCAAGATCGTAGCCGCTATTGGCCCCAGCATTTT
13 | NA | TRBJ2-7 | TRBD1 | TRBV6-5 | CASRVGTGDEQYF | TGTGCCAGCAGAGTGGGGACAGGGGACGAGCAGTACTTC
14 | NA | TRBJ2-2 | TRBD1 | TRBV6-5 | CASRADRATGELFF | TGTGCCAGCAGGGCGGACAGGGCCACCGGGGAGCTGTTTTTT
17 | NA | TRBJ2-3 | TRBD2 | TRBV5-6 | CASSFVGLAGSTDTQYF | TGTGCCAGCAGCTTCGTGGGACTAGCGGGGAGCACAGATACGCAGTATTTT
14 | NA | TRBJ2-5 | NA | TRBV6-2/TRBV6-3 | CASSLGGLQETQYF | TGTGCCAGCAGTTTAGGAGGGCTCCAAGAGACCCAGTACTTC
14 | NA | TRBJ2-2 | TRBD2 | TRBV3-1/TRBV3-2 | CASSAAGGTGELFF | TGTGCCAGCAGCGCAGCGGGGGGGACCGGGGAGCTGTTTTTT
14 | few | TRBJ1-6 | NA | TRBV7-9 | CASSHGRSNSPLHF | TGTGCCAGCAGCCACGGCAGGTCAAATTCACCCCTCCACTTT
14 | few | TRBJ2-3 | TRBD2 | TRBV2 | CASKLAEGSDTQYF | TGTGCCAGCAAACTAGCGGAGGGATCAGATACGCAGTATTTT
16 | once | TRBJ1-1 | NA | TRBV7-2 | CASSLRGTRSGTEAFF | TGTGCCAGCAGCCTCCGAGGTACTCGCTCGGGAACTGAAGCTTTCTTT
14 | NA | TRBJ1-1 | NA | TRBV13 | CATNPRRSGTEAFF | TGTGCCACCAACCCCCGTAGATCAGGCACTGAAGCTTTCTTT
13 | NA | TRBJ2-1 | NA | TRBV7-3 | CASSLTRDRPQFF | TGTGCCAGCAGCTTAACGAGAGACAGGCCGCAGTTCTTC
15 | NA | TRBJ2-6 | NA | TRBV19 | CASSIGGFGANVLTF | TGTGCCAGTAGTATAGGGGGCTTTGGGGCCAACGTCCTGACTTTC
13 | many | TRBJ1-4 | NA | TRBV5-8 | CASGLLGGEKLFF | TGTGCCAGCGGGCTCCTTGGTGGTGAAAAACTGTTTTTT
16 | once | TRBJ2-1 | TRBD2 | TRBV28 | CASSPPPSGGYNEQFF | TGTGCCAGCAGTCCACCTCCTAGCGGGGGATACAATGAGCAGTTCTTC
13 | once | TRBJ1-2 | NA | TRBV2 | CASTISGAYGYTF | TGTGCCAGCACCATTTCAGGGGCCTATGGCTACACCTTC
14 | few | TRBJ2-7 | NA | TRBV9 | CASSVVGEPYEQYF | TGTGCCAGCAGCGTAGTAGGGGAACCCTACGAGCAGTACTTC
15 | NA | TRBJ1-2 | NA | TRBV5-4 | CASSLKSTENYGYTF | TGTGCCAGCAGCTTAAAATCGACAGAGAACTATGGCTACACCTTC
15 | NA | TRBJ1-6 | TRBD1 | TRBV9 | CASSARDRAYSPLHF | TGTGCCAGCAGCGCCCGGGACAGGGCTTATTCACCCCTCCACTTT
14 | NA | TRBJ1-1 | TRBD1 | TRBV6-5 | CASSLRAGGTEAFF | TGTGCCAGCAGTCTCCGGGCAGGGGGCACTGAAGCTTTCTTT
14 | NA | TRBJ2-4 | NA | TRBV11-2 | CASSSFGLLNIQYF | TGTGCCAGCAGCTCGTTCGGACTACTAAACATTCAGTACTTC
15 | NA | TRBJ2-6 | NA | TRBV18 | CASSPTGSGANVLTF | TGTGCCAGCTCCCCAACCGGCTCTGGGGCCAACGTCCTGACTTTC
15 | NA | TRBJ2-3 | TRBD1 | TRBV30 | CAWSVTGGARGTQYF | TGTGCCTGGAGTGTAACAGGGGGTGCCAGGGGTACGCAGTATTTT
16 | NA | TRBJ2-1 | NA | TRBV6-5 | CASSYSRSLGYNEQFF | TGTGCCAGCAGTTACTCGAGGAGCCTCGGGTACAATGAGCAGTTCTTC
19 | NA | TRBJ2-3 | NA | TRBV10-1 | CARRTFRGSGQGVSDTQYF | TGCGCCAGACGGACCTTCCGGGGGAGCGGGCAGGGTGTATCAGATACGCAGTATTTT
14 | NA | TRBJ2-7 | NA | TRBV6-5 | CASSYAATDYEQYF | TGTGCCAGCAGTTACGCCGCGACAGACTACGAGCAGTACTTC
15 | NA | TRBJ2-1 | NA | TRBV5-5 | CASSLFSSSYNEQFF | TGTGCCAGCAGCTTGTTCTCCAGCTCCTACAATGAGCAGTTCTTC
16 | NA | TRBJ2-6 | NA | TRBV11-1 | CASSLASHSGANVLTF | TGTGCCAGCAGCTTAGCGTCCCACTCTGGGGCCAACGTCCTGACTTTC
17 | NA | TRBJ2-1 | NA | TRBV9 | CASSSSSGAVPGNEQFF | TGTGCCAGCAGCTCGTCGTCTGGAGCGGTACCGGGCAATGAGCAGTTCTTC
14 | NA | TRBJ1-5 | NA | TRBV28 | CASSLRGSVQPQHF | TGTGCCAGCAGTTTGCGGGGTTCGGTTCAGCCCCAGCATTTT
13 | NA | TRBJ1-2 | TRBD1 | TRBV19 | CASTLRTGDGYTF | TGTGCCAGTACCTTACGGACAGGGGACGGCTACACCTTC
14 | NA | TRBJ1-1 | NA | TRBV6-5 | CASSRQVQNTEAFF | TGTGCCAGCAGTAGACAGGTCCAGAACACTGAAGCTTTCTTT
20 | once | TRBJ2-5 | NA | TRBV19 | CASSIRSGVYQLNAQETQYF | TGTGCCAGTAGTATTCGGAGCGGTGTGTACCAACTAAATGCACAAGAGACCCAGTACTTC
15 | NA | TRBJ1-5 | NA | TRBV19 | CASSQTGVSNQPQHF | TGTGCCAGTAGCCAGACAGGAGTCAGCAATCAGCCCCAGCATTTT
17 | NA | TRBJ1-6 | NA | TRBV29-1 | CSVEDLQGSSYNSPLHF | TGCAGCGTTGAAGATCTTCAGGGCAGCTCCTATAATTCACCCCTCCACTTT
13 | once | TRBJ1-2 | NA | TRBV24-1 | CATSDNRAFGYTF | TGTGCCACCAGTGATAACAGGGCCTTTGGCTACACCTTC
17 | once | TRBJ2-1 | NA | TRBV19 | CASSKRVGSGPYNEQFF | TGTGCCAGTAGTAAAAGGGTCGGGTCAGGGCCCTACAATGAGCAGTTCTTC
14 | NA | TRBJ2-2 | NA | TRBV5-1 | CASSASPDTGELFF | TGCGCCAGCAGCGCGAGCCCCGACACCGGGGAGCTGTTTTTT
15 | NA | TRBJ1-5 | NA | TRBV7-6 | CASSLEQGDNQPQHF | TGTGCCAGCAGCTTAGAACAGGGAGACAATCAGCCCCAGCATTTT
12 | NA | TRBJ1-2 | NA | TRBV28 | CASSFGSYGYTF | TGTGCCAGCAGTTTCGGGAGTTATGGCTACACCTTC
15 | NA | TRBJ2-5 | TRBD1 | TRBV2 | CASSVKGASGETQYF | TGTGCCAGCAGTGTGAAGGGGGCTAGTGGTGAGACCCAGTACTTC
13 | NA | TRBJ2-7 | NA | TRBV28 | CASIRQDRSEQYF | TGTGCCAGCATACGACAGGATCGAAGCGAGCAGTACTTC
13 | once | TRBJ1-4 | NA | TRBV20-1 | CSASKGVNEKLFF | TGCAGTGCTAGTAAAGGGGTCAATGAAAAACTGTTTTTT
14 | NA | TRBJ2-2 | NA | TRBV30 | CAWSVLGSTGELFF | TGTGCCTGGAGTGTACTTGGTTCTACCGGGGAGCTGTTTTTT